Below, 26 T cell receptor beta chains from the same sample are listed, as sequenced in a study of T cell responses to AZD1222 COVID-19 vaccine listed by TCRdb under 2021. Libraries were prepared through the immunoSEQ multiplex PCR assay. Drawn from immuneACCESS, this table holds only the in-frame rearrangements with V and J called that TCRdb kept. Clones are partly lost; checked studies trace under half to an unresolved V gene and leave the rest unexplained. For this sample there are roughly 81,000 clones; about 87% appear just once. Roughly 15% of the sample comes from the top ten. This sample's time point label indicates: baseline before first vaccination. This specimen consisted of peripheral blood, obtained on day 0 of AZD1222 vaccination. Source of these receptors: an adult in good health.

This rearrangement joins TRBV6-5 to TRBJ1-1, with 7 bases fitting TRBD1. Germline assignment: CDR1 MNHEY and CDR2 SVGAGI. V lost 6 bases, J lost 6 bases, and 7 bases stayed unmatched. The CDR3 has 13 residues. The chain's CDR3 is CASRATGRPEAFF. The CDR3 nucleotides are TGTGCCAGCAGGGCGACAGGGAGGCCTGAAGCTTTCTTT.

The rearrangement joins TRBV12-3 or TRBV12-4 to TRBJ1-2, with D possibly being TRBD1 (6 bases). This CDR3 is 13 amino acids long. V shed 7 bases and J shed 6 bases, with 15 bases lying between them. The CDR3 DNA sequence: TGTGCCAGCACCTCCTGGGGGCGCGATGGCTACACCTTC. This translates into CASTSWGRDGYTF.

V usage is TRBV28 and J usage is TRBJ2-5, with D maybe TRBD1 (5 bases). V gave up 6 bases and J gave up 9 bases, with 17 bases separating them. This CDR3 spans 13 amino acids. The V gene's germline CDR1 is MDHEN and CDR2 SYDVKM. CDR3 sequence reads: CASRKQSLGPQYF. The CDR3 region has the DNA TGTGCCAGCAGGAAACAGAGCTTGGGGCCCCAGTACTTC. Supplemented by reference TRBV28 and TRBJ2-5, the full variable domain reads DVKVTQSSRYLVKRTGEKVFLECVQDMDHENMFWYRQDPGLGLRLIYFSYDVKMKEKGDIPEGYSVSREKKERFSLILESASTNQTSMYLCASRKQSLGPQYFGPGTRLLVL.

This clone has only a few counts. The chain uses TRBV2 and TRBJ2-1; 8 nucleotides agree with TRBD2. This CDR3 has 14 amino acids. Trimming removed 6 bases from V and 7 bases from J; junction bases left unmatched: 8. Germline V CDR1 and CDR2: SNHLY, FYNNEI. The CDR3 nucleotides are TGTGCCAGCAGGGTCCCGGGACTAGGTAATGAGCAGTTCTTC. Amino acid sequence: CASRVPGLGNEQFF.

The V call is TRBV6-5, the J call TRBJ1-5, with 7 nucleotides matching TRBD1. Germline assignment: CDR1 MNHEY and CDR2 SVGAGI. This CDR3 spans 14 amino acids. J lost 6 bases, V lost 4 bases, and 6 bases had no gene match. CDR3 in amino acids: CASSSTGEGQPQHF. The CDR3 region has the DNA TGTGCCAGCAGTTCTACAGGGGAGGGTCAGCCCCAGCATTTT.

This chain links TRBV19 with TRBJ2-7, with 8 bases matching TRBD2. V lost 6 bases and J lost 5; bases outside the gene matches: 15. The V gene's germline CDR1 is LNHDA and CDR2 SQIVND (reference sequence). The length of the CDR3 is 16 residues. The CDR3 region has the DNA TGTGCCAGTAGGCAAGCGGGACTAGGTATCTCTGACGAGCAGTACTTC. Its translation: CASRQAGLGISDEQYF.

The rearrangement joins TRBV7-9 to TRBJ2-7; 9 bases are a match to TRBD2. The V gene's germline CDR1 is SEHNR and CDR2 FQNEAQ (reference sequence). The CDR3 totals 14 residues. Unmatched junction bases numbered 7, after V lost 5 bases and J lost 5 bases. The CDR3, as DNA: TGTGCCAGCAGCCGTAGCGGGAGCGCGGACGAGCAGTACTTC. Its translation: CASSRSGSADEQYF.

This chain links TRBV5-5 with TRBJ1-5; D unresolved. CDR3 length: 15 residues. Germline V gene lookup returns CDR1 SGHKS and CDR2 YYEKEE (reference sequence). Trimming cost V 0 bases and J 3 bases, with 10 bases left between them. CDR3 region: CASSLEGRPNQPQHF. CDR3 coding DNA: TGTGCCAGCAGCTTGGAGGGCAGGCCCAATCAGCCCCAGCATTTT.

The V call is TRBV7-6, the J call TRBJ2-5; TRBD2 matches 9 bases. V dropped 4 bases and J dropped 5; count of bases not matched to a gene: 11. Germline CDR1 is SGHVS and CDR2 is FNYEAQ. The CDR3 has 16 amino acids. The CDR3 protein is CASSSGGSAGGETQYF. The DNA for the CDR3 is TGTGCCAGCAGCTCAGGCGGTTCGGCGGGAGGGGAGACCCAGTACTTC.

V is TRBV5-4 and J is TRBJ2-7; the match to TRBD2 covers 16 bases. CDR3 length: 18 residues. V gave up 3 bases and J gave up 4 bases; unmatched junction bases: 10. CDR1 SGHNT and CDR2 YYREEE come from the germline V gene (reference sequence). The CDR3 nucleotides are TGTGCCAGCAGCTCGGGACTAGCGGGAGGGGGGGCCTTTTACGAGCAGTACTTC. Translation: CASSSGLAGGGAFYEQYF.

This chain uses TRBV10-2 with TRBJ2-1; D uncertain. CDR3 length equals 15 residues. V lost 3 bases and J 0 bases, leaving 9 bases between the germline ends. Germline CDR1 and CDR2: WSHSY and SAAADI. The CDR3, as DNA: TGCGCCAGCAGTGATCGCGCGAGCTCCTACAATGAGCAGTTCTTC. Translation gives CASSDRASSYNEQFF.

The V gene is TRBV10-1, the J gene TRBJ2-1; TRBD2 matches at 12 bases. Looked up from germline, CDR1 is WNHNN and CDR2 is SYGVQD (reference sequence). J gave up 3 bases and V 5 bases, and 5 bases lay outside the gene matches. The CDR3 length is 16 residues. CDR3 sequence (DNA): TGCGCCAGCAGTCCTCAGACTAGCGGGAGCTACAATGAGCAGTTCTTC. Amino acid sequence: CASSPQTSGSYNEQFF.

As for this clone: Other DNA sequences in the sample encode the same CDR3. Written as DNA, the CDR3 is TGTGCCAGCAGCCAAGATTCTTACAGGGGAACTGAAGCTTTCTTT. Translation: CASSQDSYRGTEAFF. The rearrangement links TRBV3-1 (or the pseudogene TRBV3-2) to TRBJ1-1, with 7 bases identical to TRBD1. The CDR3 is 15 amino acids. The V gene end was trimmed by 0 bases and the J gene end by 5 bases; junction bases not matched to a gene: 6. CDR1 and CDR2 (germline): LGHDT, YNNKEL (reference sequence).

The J gene is TRBJ1-2, the V gene TRBV28; TRBD1 aligns across 7 bases. CDR1 is MDHEN and CDR2 is SYDVKM in the germline V gene. The CDR3 contains 14 residues. V trimming: 5 bases; J trimming: 3 bases; junction bases outside the gene matches: 6. The CDR3 region is CASSDLGGYYGYTF. Written as DNA, the CDR3 is TGTGCCAGCAGTGACCTAGGGGGCTACTATGGCTACACCTTC.

This sequence joins TRBV7-9 and TRBJ2-5, with 10 nucleotides matching TRBD1. Germline trimming cut 5 bases from V and 2 bases from J; bases unmatched to any gene: 8. The CDR3 consists of 16 residues. Germline assignment: CDR1 SEHNR and CDR2 FQNEAQ (reference sequence). In nucleotides, the CDR3 is TGTGCCAGCAGCCCCTGGGGGGGACAGGGGCAAGAGACCCAGTACTTC. The encoded protein is CASSPWGGQGQETQYF.

J is TRBJ1-2 and V is TRBV18; D is unresolved. CDR1 and CDR2 (germline): KGHSH, LQKENI. Trimming cost V 0 bases and J 1 base, with 9 bases left between them. The length of the CDR3 is 15 residues. In DNA, the CDR3 is TGTGCCAGCTCACCACCGGGTCAGTTTAACTATGGCTACACCTTC. This sequence encodes CASSPPGQFNYGYTF.

The V gene is TRBV6-5, the J gene TRBJ1-3, with D perhaps TRBD1 (6 bases). The length of the CDR3 is 15 residues. Germline lookup yields CDR1 MNHEY and CDR2 SVGAGI. Deletions cut 6 bases from V and 0 bases from J, with 12 bases between. The CDR3 sequence is CASSAGASSGNTIYF. In nucleotides, the CDR3 is TGTGCCAGCAGCGCGGGGGCGAGCTCTGGAAACACCATATATTTT.

This clone was observed a few times. The rearrangement links TRBV4-2 to TRBJ1-4; D possibly corresponds to TRBD1 (6 bases). The CDR3 extends over 15 amino acids. CDR1 is LGHNA and CDR2 is YNFKEQ in the germline V gene. Trimming cost V 0 bases and J 8 bases, with 13 bases left between them. CDR3 sequence reads: CASSQEVGGKEKLFF. CDR3 in DNA: TGTGCCAGCAGCCAAGAGGTAGGGGGTAAAGAAAAACTGTTTTTT.

This chain links TRBV11-3 with TRBJ2-3; 7 nucleotides align to TRBD2. V shed 4 bases and J 0 bases; nucleotides not matched to a gene: 1. CDR3 length: 14 amino acids. The germline gives CDR1 SGHNT, CDR2 YENEEA. The CDR3 DNA sequence: TGTGCCAGCAGCTCCGGGGGGAGCACAGATACGCAGTATTTT. Translated, it gives CASSSGGSTDTQYF.

This chain uses TRBV9 with TRBJ2-7; D not certain. Trimming removed 0 bases at V and 0 bases at J, with 7 bases between. CDR1 is SGDLS, CDR2 YYNGEE, per germline. This CDR3 contains 14 residues. The CDR3 loop is CASSVDPASYEQYF. The CDR3 nucleotides are TGTGCCAGCAGCGTAGATCCAGCCTCCTACGAGCAGTACTTC.

The V gene is TRBV10-3, the J gene TRBJ2-2, with 7 bases aligning to TRBD1. The V gene's germline CDR1 is ENHRY and CDR2 SYGVKD. V was clipped by 3 bases and J by 6 bases; unmatched bases: 7. CDR3 length: 15 residues. CDR3 sequence: CAISETPTGSGELFF. The CDR3 nucleotides read TGTGCCATCAGTGAAACCCCGACAGGGTCCGGGGAGCTGTTTTTT.

The J gene is TRBJ1-1, the V gene TRBV27; 7 bases map to TRBD1. The CDR3 sequence is 16 residues long. In germline, CDR1 is MNHEY, CDR2 SMNVEV (reference sequence). The V and J ends lost 6 bases and 4 bases, in that order; junction bases with no gene match: 14. CDR3 coding DNA: TGTGCCAGCAGGCGCCTTGGGACAGCCCGGGGCACTGAAGCTTTCTTT. It translates to CASRRLGTARGTEAFF.

The V call is TRBV2, the J call TRBJ2-5; TRBD1 matches at 9 bases. The V segment lost 2 bases and the J segment 5 bases; nucleotides outside the gene matches: 15. Germline CDR1 and CDR2: SNHLY and FYNNEI. The CDR3 has 18 amino acids. CDR3 region: CASSERARRDRVGETQYF. In nucleotides, the CDR3 is TGTGCCAGCAGTGAACGGGCTAGACGGGACAGGGTAGGGGAGACCCAGTACTTC. The full variable domain, in which reference TRBV2 and TRBJ2-5 provide the parts outside the CDR3, is EPEVTQTPSHQVTQMGQEVILRCVPISNHLYFYWYRQILGQKVEFLVSFYNNEISEKSEIFDDQFSVERPDGSNFTLKIRSTKLEDSAMYFCASSERARRDRVGETQYFGPGTRLLVL.

V and J are TRBV19 and TRBJ1-2; maybe TRBD1 (6 bases). There are 16 residues in the CDR3. Germline V gives CDR1 LNHDA, CDR2 SQIVND (reference sequence). Trimming took 5 bases from V and 2 from J, leaving 18 bases between them. The CDR3, as DNA: TGTGCCAGTAGTCTTCACCGAGGTCAGGGGAACTATGGCTACACCTTC. Protein: CASSLHRGQGNYGYTF.

The genes are TRBV28 and TRBJ2-5; TRBD1 matches at 8 bases. Germline CDR1 and CDR2: MDHEN and SYDVKM. With V trimmed by 3 bases and J by 2 bases, 11 bases remained unmatched. CDR3 size: 17 residues. The CDR3 loop reads CASSFWSYRDRQETQYF. CDR3 DNA: TGTGCCAGCAGTTTTTGGTCCTACCGGGACAGGCAAGAGACCCAGTACTTC.

Turning to this clone: One junction end does not reproduce the germline sequence, and a read error may be involved. V and J are TRBV5-1 and TRBJ2-1; D is perhaps TRBD2 (5 bases). Per the germline V gene, CDR1 is SGHRS and CDR2 is YFSETQ. The CDR3 has 15 amino acids. Written as DNA, the CDR3 is TGCGCCAGCACCTTGGGTGAGGGTTCCTACAATGAGCAGTTCTTC. Protein: CASTLGEGSYNEQFF.